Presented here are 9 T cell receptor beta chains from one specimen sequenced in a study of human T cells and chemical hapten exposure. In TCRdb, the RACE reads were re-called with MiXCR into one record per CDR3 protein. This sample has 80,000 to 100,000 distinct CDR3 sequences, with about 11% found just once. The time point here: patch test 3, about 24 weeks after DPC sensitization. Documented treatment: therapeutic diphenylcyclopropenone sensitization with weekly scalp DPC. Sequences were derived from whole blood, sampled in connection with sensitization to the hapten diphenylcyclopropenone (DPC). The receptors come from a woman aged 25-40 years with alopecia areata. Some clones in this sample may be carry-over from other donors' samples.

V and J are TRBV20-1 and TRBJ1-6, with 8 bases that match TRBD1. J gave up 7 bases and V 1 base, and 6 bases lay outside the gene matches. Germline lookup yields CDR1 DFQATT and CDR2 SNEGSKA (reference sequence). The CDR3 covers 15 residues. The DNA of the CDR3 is TGCAGTGCTAGAGCCCCCGGGACAGGCAATTCACCCCTCCACTTT. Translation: CSARAPGTGNSPLHF.

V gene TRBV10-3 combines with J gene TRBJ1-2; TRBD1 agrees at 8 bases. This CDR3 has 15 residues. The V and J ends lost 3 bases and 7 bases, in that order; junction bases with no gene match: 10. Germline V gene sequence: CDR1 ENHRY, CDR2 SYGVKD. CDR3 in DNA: TGTGCCATCAGTGACGGACAGGGCGGTTCCGCTGGCTACACCTTC. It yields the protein CAISDGQGGSAGYTF.

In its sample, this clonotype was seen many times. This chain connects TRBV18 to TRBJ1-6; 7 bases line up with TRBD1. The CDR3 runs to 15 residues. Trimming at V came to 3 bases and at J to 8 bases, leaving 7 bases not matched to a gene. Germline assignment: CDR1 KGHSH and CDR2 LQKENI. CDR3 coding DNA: TGTGCCAGCTCACCGAGACAGGGCCCCGATTCACCCCTCCACTTT. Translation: CASSPRQGPDSPLHF.

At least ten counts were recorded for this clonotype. CDR3 nucleotide sequence: TGTGCCAGCAGTGCCCGGGACAAAACTAATCAGCCCCAGCATTTT. Encoded protein: CASSARDKTNQPQHF. The rearrangement links TRBV6-2 or TRBV6-3 to TRBJ1-5, with a possible D match to TRBD1 (6 bases). Germline V gene data show CDR1 as MNHEY and CDR2 as SVGEGT. Trimming shortened V by 5 bases and J by 4 bases, and 15 bases separated the two germline ends. The CDR3 covers 15 residues.

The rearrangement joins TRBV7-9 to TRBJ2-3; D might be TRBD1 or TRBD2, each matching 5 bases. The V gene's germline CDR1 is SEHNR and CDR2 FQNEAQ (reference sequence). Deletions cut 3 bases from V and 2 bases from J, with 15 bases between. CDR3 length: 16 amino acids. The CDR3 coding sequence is TGTGCCAGCAGCTTGGTCATTGGGGGAGACACAGATACGCAGTATTTT. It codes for CASSLVIGGDTDTQYF.

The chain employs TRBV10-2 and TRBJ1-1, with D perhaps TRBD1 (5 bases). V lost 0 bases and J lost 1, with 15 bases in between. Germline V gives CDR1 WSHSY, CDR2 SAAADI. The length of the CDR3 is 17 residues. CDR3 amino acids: CASSESTRGSPNTEAFF. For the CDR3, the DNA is TGCGCCAGCAGTGAGTCGACTCGGGGGAGCCCGAACACTGAAGCTTTCTTT.

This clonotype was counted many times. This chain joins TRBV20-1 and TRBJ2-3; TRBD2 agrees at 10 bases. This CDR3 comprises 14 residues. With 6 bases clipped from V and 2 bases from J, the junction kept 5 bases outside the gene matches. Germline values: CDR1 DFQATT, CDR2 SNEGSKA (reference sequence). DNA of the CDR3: TGCAGTGCCTCACTAGCGGGATACACAGATACGCAGTATTTT. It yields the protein CSASLAGYTDTQYF.

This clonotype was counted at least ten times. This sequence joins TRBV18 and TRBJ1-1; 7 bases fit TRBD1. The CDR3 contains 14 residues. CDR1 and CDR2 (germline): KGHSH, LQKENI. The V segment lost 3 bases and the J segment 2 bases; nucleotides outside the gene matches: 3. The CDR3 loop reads CASSPGTDNTEAFF. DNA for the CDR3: TGTGCCAGCTCACCTGGGACAGATAACACTGAAGCTTTCTTT.

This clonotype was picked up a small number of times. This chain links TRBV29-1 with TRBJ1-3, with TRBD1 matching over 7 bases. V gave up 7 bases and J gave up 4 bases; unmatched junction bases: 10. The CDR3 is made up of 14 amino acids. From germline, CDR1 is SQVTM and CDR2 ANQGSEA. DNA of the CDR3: TGCAGCGGGCGACAGGGAGGAGGAGGAAACACCATATATTTT. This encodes CSGRQGGGGNTIYF.